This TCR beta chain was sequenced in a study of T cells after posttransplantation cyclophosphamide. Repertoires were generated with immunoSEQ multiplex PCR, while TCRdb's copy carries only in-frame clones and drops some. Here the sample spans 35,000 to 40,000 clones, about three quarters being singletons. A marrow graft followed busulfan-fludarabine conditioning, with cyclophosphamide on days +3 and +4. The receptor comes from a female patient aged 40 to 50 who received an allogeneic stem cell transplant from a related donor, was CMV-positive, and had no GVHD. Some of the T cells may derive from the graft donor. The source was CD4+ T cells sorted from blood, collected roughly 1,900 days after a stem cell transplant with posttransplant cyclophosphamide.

The CDR3 nucleotides are TGCGCCAGCAGCCAAGGGCTTAGCACAGATACGCAGTATTTT. Its protein is CASSQGLSTDTQYF. V usage is TRBV4-3 and J usage is TRBJ2-3; D gene unclear. The CDR3 has 14 amino acids. V was shortened by 1 base and J by 0 bases, with 5 bases between the two germline ends. Germline values: CDR1 LGHNA, CDR2 YSLEER.